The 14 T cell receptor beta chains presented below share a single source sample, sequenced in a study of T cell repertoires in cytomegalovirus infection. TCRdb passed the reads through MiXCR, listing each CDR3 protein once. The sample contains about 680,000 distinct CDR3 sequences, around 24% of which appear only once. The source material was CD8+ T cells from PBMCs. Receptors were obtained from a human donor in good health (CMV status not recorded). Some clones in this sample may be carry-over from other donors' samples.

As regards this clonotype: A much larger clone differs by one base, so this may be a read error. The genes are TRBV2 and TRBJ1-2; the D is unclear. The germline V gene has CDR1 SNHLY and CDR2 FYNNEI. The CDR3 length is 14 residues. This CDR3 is CASREEGGGYDYTF. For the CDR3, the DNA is TGTGCCAGCAGAGAAGAGGGAGGCGGCTATGACTACACCTTC.

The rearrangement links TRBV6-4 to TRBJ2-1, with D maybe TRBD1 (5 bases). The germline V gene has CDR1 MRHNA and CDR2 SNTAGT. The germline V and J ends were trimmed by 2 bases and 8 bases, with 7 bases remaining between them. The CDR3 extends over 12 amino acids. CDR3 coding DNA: TGTGCCAGCAGTGACGGGGCCGATGAGCAGTTCTTC. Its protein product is CASSDGADEQFF.

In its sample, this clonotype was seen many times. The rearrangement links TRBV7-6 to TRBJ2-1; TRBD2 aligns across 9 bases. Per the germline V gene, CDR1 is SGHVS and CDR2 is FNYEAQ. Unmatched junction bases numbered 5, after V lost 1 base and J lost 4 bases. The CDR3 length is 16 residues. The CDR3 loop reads CASSLVSSGAYNEQFF. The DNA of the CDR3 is TGTGCCAGCAGCTTAGTTTCTAGCGGGGCGTACAATGAGCAGTTCTTC.

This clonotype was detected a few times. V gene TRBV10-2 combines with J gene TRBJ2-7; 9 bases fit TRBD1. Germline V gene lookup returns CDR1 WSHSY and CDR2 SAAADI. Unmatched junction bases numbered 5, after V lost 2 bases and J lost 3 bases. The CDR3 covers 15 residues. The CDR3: CASSEPPTGGYEQYF. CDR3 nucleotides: TGCGCCAGCAGTGAGCCTCCGACAGGGGGCTACGAGCAGTACTTC.

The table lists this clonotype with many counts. Written as DNA, the CDR3 is TGTGCCAGCAGCTTAGAGGCTAGCGATGGTGAGACCCAGTACTTC. Translating it yields CASSLEASDGETQYF. The rearrangement links TRBV7-8 to TRBJ2-5; D is perhaps TRBD2 (6 bases). The CDR3 is made up of 15 amino acids. CDR1 and CDR2 from the germline V gene are SGHVS and FQNEAQ. Trimming cost V 1 base and J 5 bases, with 14 bases left between them.

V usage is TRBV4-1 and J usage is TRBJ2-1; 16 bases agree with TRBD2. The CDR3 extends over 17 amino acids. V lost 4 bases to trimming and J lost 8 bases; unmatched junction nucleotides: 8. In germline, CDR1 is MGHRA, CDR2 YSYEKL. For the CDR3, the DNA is TGCGCCAGCAGCCCTGTGGGACTAGCGGGGGGGTCGCATGAGCAGTTCTTC. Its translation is CASSPVGLAGGSHEQFF.

In nucleotides, the CDR3 is TGCAGCGCTTCCGACAGCCCGAATAACTATGGCTACACCTTC. It is translated as CSASDSPNNYGYTF. The chain joins TRBV29-1 to TRBJ1-2; D might be TRBD1 (5 bases). The CDR3 has 14 amino acids. Trimming pared 7 bases from V and 1 base from J, leaving 16 bases between. The germline V gene encodes CDR1 SQVTM and CDR2 ANQGSEA. The full variable domain, rest sourced from reference TRBV29-1 and TRBJ1-2, is SAVISQKPSRDICQRGTSLTIQCQVDSQVTMMFWYRQQPGQSLTLIATANQGSEATYESGFVIDKFPISRPNLTFSTLTVSNMSPEDSSIYLCSASDSPNNYGYTFGSGTRLTVV.

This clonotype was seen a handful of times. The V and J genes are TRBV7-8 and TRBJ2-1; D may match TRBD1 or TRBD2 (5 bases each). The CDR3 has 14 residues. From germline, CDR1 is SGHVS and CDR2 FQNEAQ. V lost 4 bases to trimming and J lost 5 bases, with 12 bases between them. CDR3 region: CASSWQGRNNEQFF. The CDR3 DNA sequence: TGTGCCAGCAGCTGGCAGGGACGAAACAATGAGCAGTTCTTC.

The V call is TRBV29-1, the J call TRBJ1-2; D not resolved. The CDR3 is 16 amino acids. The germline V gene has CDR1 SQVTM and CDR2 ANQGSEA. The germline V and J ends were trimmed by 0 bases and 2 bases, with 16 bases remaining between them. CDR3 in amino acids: CSVEDPSERTNYGYTF. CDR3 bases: TGCAGCGTTGAAGACCCATCAGAGAGAACGAACTATGGCTACACCTTC.

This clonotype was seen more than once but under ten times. The CDR3 DNA reads TGTGCCAGCAGCGATTTCAGGGGGGCAGGCAATGAGCAGTTCTTC. This codes for CASSDFRGAGNEQFF. The chain uses TRBV14 and TRBJ2-1; D is perhaps TRBD1 (7 bases). The germline V gene encodes CDR1 SGHDN and CDR2 FVKESK. Trimming removed 5 bases from V and 6 bases from J, with 17 bases in between. The CDR3 loop spans 15 amino acids.

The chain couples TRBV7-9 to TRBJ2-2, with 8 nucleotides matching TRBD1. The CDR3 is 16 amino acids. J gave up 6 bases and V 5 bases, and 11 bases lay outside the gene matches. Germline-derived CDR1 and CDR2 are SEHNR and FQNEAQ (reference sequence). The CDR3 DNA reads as TGTGCCAGCAGCAACCACACGGGACAGGCGGCCGGGGAGCTGTTTTTT. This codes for CASSNHTGQAAGELFF.

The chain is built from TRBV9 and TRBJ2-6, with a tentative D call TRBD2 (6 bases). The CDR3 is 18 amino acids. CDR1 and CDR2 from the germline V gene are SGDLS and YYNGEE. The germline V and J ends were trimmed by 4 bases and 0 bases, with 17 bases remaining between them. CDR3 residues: CASSSRTTGSSGANVLTF. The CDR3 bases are TGTGCCAGCAGCTCCCGGACTACCGGTAGCTCTGGGGCCAACGTCCTGACTTTC.

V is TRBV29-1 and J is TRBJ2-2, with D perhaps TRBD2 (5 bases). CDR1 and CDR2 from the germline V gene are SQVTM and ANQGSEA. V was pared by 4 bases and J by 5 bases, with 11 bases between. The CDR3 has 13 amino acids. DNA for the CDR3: TGCAGCGTTGGAGGGAGAGTGACCGGGGAGCTGTTTTTT. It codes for CSVGGRVTGELFF.

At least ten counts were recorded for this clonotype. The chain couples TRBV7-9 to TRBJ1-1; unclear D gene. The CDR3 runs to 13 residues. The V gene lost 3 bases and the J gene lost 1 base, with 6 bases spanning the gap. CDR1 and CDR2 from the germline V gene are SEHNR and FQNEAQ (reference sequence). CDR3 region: CASSLYRNTEAFF. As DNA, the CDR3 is TGTGCCAGCAGCTTGTACAGGAACACTGAAGCTTTCTTT.